The clone carrying this T cell receptor (beta chain) was seen just once. Its antigen remains unidentified. Data came from immunoSEQ multiplex PCR; TCRdb stores just in-frame clones and leaves some out. The repertoire has about 92,000 clones, over 80% of them found once; the top ten carry 7.5%. The V and J ends lost 4 bases and 4 bases respectively, with 17 bases between them. The CDR3 covers 15 residues. Per germline, CDR1 SGHTS and CDR2 YDEGEE. The data belong to a study of T cell responses to AZD1222 COVID-19 vaccine. Whole-study results and caveats: At 160-218 and 743-854, vaccine-associated CD4 TCRs were dominant, and they spanned spike. Seropositive AZD1222 recipients at baseline numbered only five or six.

Material: peripheral blood, obtained on day 0 of AZD1222 vaccination. The receptor was isolated from an adult in good health. The chain uses TRBV5-8 and TRBJ1-1; TRBD1 is a possible D gene (5 bases). This chain's CDR3 is CASSRGTTLSTEAFF. Here the CDR3 DNA reads TGTGCCAGCAGCCGAGGGACGACCTTGAGCACTGAAGCTTTCTTT.